One sample yielded the 13 T cell receptor beta chains listed below, sequenced in a study of cytomegalovirus exposure and HLA in healthy donors. The PCR was carried out with 60 Vbeta primers and 13 Jbeta primers. Libraries were prepared by immunoSEQ multiplex PCR; TCRdb keeps only in-frame clonotypes and omits some of them. The sample includes approximately 140,000 clones, roughly 83% of them seen just once. The material sequenced was PBMCs. These receptors were obtained from a middle-aged man in good health and CMV-seropositive.

This clone was seen a handful of times. The chain is built from TRBV19 and TRBJ1-1, with 7 nucleotides matching TRBD1. With 6 bases clipped from V and 2 bases from J, the junction kept 12 bases outside the gene matches. Germline values: CDR1 LNHDA, CDR2 SQIVND (reference sequence). The CDR3 totals 16 residues. The chain's CDR3 is CASRRQGSSENTEAFF. The CDR3 bases are TGTGCCAGTAGGAGACAGGGTAGTTCGGAAAACACTGAAGCTTTCTTT. Combining the CDR3 with reference TRBV19 and TRBJ1-1 gives the whole variable domain DGGITQSPKYLFRKEGQNVTLSCEQNLNHDAMYWYRQDPGQGLRLIYYSQIVNDFQKGDIAEGYSVSREKKESFPLTVTSAQKNPTAFYLCASRRQGSSENTEAFFGQGTRLTVV.

The chain joins TRBV6-6 to TRBJ1-5, with D possibly matching TRBD1 (6 bases). The germline CDR1 and CDR2 sequences are MNHNY and SVGAGI (reference sequence). The CDR3 is 12 amino acids. The ends were cut back, 7 bases at V and 4 bases at J, with 8 bases in the middle. The CDR3 DNA is TGTGCCAGCAAAGGGGGAAATCAGCCCCAGCATTTT. The encoded protein is CASKGGNQPQHF.

V usage is TRBV7-9 and J usage is TRBJ1-1, with 11 bases lining up with TRBD1. The CDR3 is 15 amino acids. The V and J ends lost 10 bases and 3 bases, in that order; junction bases with no gene match: 10. Germline values: CDR1 SEHNR, CDR2 FQNEAQ (reference sequence). The CDR3 loop is CATLRTGGAYTEAFF. In DNA, the CDR3 is TGTGCCACCTTAAGGACAGGGGGCGCGTACACTGAAGCTTTCTTT.

A note on this clone: Other nucleotide sequences in the sample specify the same CDR3. The J gene is TRBJ1-5, the V gene TRBV27; TRBD1 aligns across 7 bases. Losses at the gene ends were 6 bases for V and 2 bases for J; bases not matched to a gene: 4. The germline CDR1 and CDR2 sequences are MNHEY and SMNVEV (reference sequence). The length of the CDR3 is 14 residues. The CDR3 DNA follows: TGTGCCAGCAGCTTTACAGGGGGCAATCAGCCCCAGCATTTT. Translation gives CASSFTGGNQPQHF.

V gene TRBV25-1 combines with J gene TRBJ1-6; 9 bases are a match to TRBD1. V was clipped by 6 bases and J by 9 bases; unmatched bases: 9. CDR1 and CDR2 from the germline V gene are MGHDK and SYGVNS. There are 15 residues in the CDR3. The CDR3 loop is CASRGTGTGISPLHF. For the CDR3, the DNA is TGTGCCAGCAGGGGGACCGGGACAGGGATTTCACCCCTCCACTTT.

This clone appeared many times. The V gene is TRBV5-1, the J gene TRBJ1-1; no reliable D call. CDR1 is SGHRS, CDR2 YFSETQ, per germline. The CDR3 runs to 13 residues. V lost 2 bases and J 2 bases, leaving 7 bases between the germline ends. The CDR3 coding sequence is TGCGCCAGCAGCTTTCGGGGTAACACTGAAGCTTTCTTT. As protein: CASSFRGNTEAFF.

The rearrangement uses TRBV5-6 and TRBJ2-5, with 8 bases that match TRBD1. Germline V gives CDR1 SGHDT, CDR2 YYEEEE. The CDR3 sequence is 13 residues long. V dropped 5 bases and J dropped 5; count of bases not matched to a gene: 5. The CDR3 is CASSRQGWETQYF. CDR3 DNA: TGTGCCAGCAGTCGACAGGGGTGGGAGACCCAGTACTTC.

In regard to this clone: Other DNA variants within this sample encode the same CDR3. This sequence joins TRBV5-1 and TRBJ1-2; D is undetermined. With 3 bases removed from V and 5 bases from J, the gap between germline ends came to 5 bases. This CDR3 has 11 residues. Germline V CDR1 and CDR2: SGHRS, YFSETQ. DNA of the CDR3: TGCGCCAGCAGCTCCGGGTATGGCTACACCTTC. This translates into CASSSGYGYTF.

The J gene is TRBJ2-1, the V gene TRBV7-9, with 7 bases aligning to TRBD1. Trimming removed 2 bases from V and 3 bases from J; junction bases left unmatched: 4. CDR3 size: 15 residues. Per germline, CDR1 SEHNR and CDR2 FQNEAQ (reference sequence). DNA for the CDR3: TGTGCCAGCAGCTTAAAAGGACAGGACTACAATGAGCAGTTCTTC. Translated: CASSLKGQDYNEQFF.

This clone was observed once. The chain uses TRBV5-4 and TRBJ1-5, with 10 nucleotides matching TRBD1. CDR1 is SGHNT and CDR2 is YYREEE in the germline V gene (reference sequence). Trimming cost V 4 bases and J 7 bases; bases outside gene matches: 8. The CDR3 loop spans 15 amino acids. The CDR3 bases are TGTGCCAGCAGCCTTTACCAGGACAGGGGGCAGCCCCAGCATTTT. The encoded protein is CASSLYQDRGQPQHF.

The chain carries TRBV5-1 and TRBJ1-6, with TRBD1 matching over 11 bases. Germline CDR1 reads SGHRS; CDR2 reads YFSETQ. This CDR3 comprises 16 residues. V trimming: 3 bases; J trimming: 9 bases; junction bases outside the gene matches: 8. CDR3 sequence (DNA): TGCGCCAGCAGCTCGCTGGGACAGGGGGTGAGTTCACCCCTCCACTTT. Protein product: CASSSLGQGVSSPLHF.

The J gene is TRBJ1-2, the V gene TRBV7-8, with 7 bases aligning to TRBD1. Trimming removed 4 bases from V and 3 bases from J; junction bases left unmatched: 2. The CDR3 is 13 residues long. The V gene's germline CDR1 is SGHVS and CDR2 FQNEAQ. This CDR3 reads CASSSGQDYGYTF. The CDR3 bases are TGTGCCAGCAGCTCCGGACAGGACTATGGCTACACCTTC.

The rearrangement uses TRBV5-1 and TRBJ2-3; D ambiguous. The CDR3 sequence is 13 residues long. Germline CDR1 SGHRS, CDR2 YFSETQ. V was shortened by 5 bases and J by 2 bases, with 9 bases between the two germline ends. CDR3 sequence (DNA): TGCGCCAGCAGAGACACTTTCACAGATACGCAGTATTTT. It specifies CASRDTFTDTQYF.